The TCR beta chain under discussion was sequenced for a study of OX40 agonist ivuxolimab in advanced cancers. Assay: immunoSEQ multiplex PCR; the TCRdb copy retains only in-frame clones and omits some. Of 50,000 to 65,000 clones listed, 80% to 95% are singletons. The sequencing used CD4+ or CD8+ T cells sorted from blood, collected in a trial of the OX40 agonist ivuxolimab. The receptor was derived from an adult with an advanced solid tumor such as melanoma, head and neck, liver or kidney cancer.

CDR3 sequence (DNA): TGTGCCAGTACCGCGGGGAATGAGCAGTTCTTC. Translated, it gives CASTAGNEQFF. The V and J genes are TRBV19 and TRBJ2-1; D possibly corresponds to TRBD2 (6 bases). The CDR3 totals 11 residues. CDR1 LNHDA and CDR2 SQIVND come from the germline V gene (reference sequence). Between the trimmed V and J ends, which lost 7 bases and 7 bases, there was a span of 8 bases.